This T cell receptor beta chain was documented in a study of blood T cell repertoires in COVID-19. Across the study: Collection of acute and convalescent COVID-19 samples took place in the United States, Italy and Spain. PBMCs, B-cell-depleted T cells, or T cells provided the cDNA or gDNA that made up the material.

Between the trimmed V and J ends, which lost 1 base and 5 bases, there was a span of 12 bases. This CDR3 comprises 15 residues. CDR1 is LNHNV and CDR2 is YYDKDF in the germline V gene (reference sequence). Original processing notes: How many nucleated cells were present was estimated from reference gene primer amplification. Profiled with immunoSEQ multiplex PCR; TCRdb holds only in-frame clones, not every one. That table furnishes V, J and clone size, whereas the DNA furnished D and trimming. The sample has approximately 270,000 clones, 86% seen once; the top ten hold approximately 10%. The sequencing sample was made of peripheral blood. The rearrangement links TRBV15 to TRBJ2-1; D is perhaps TRBD1 (6 bases). The TCR was taken from a man between 40 and 49 years old with active or convalescent COVID-19. The CDR3 is CATSRAAGAHNEQFF. The CDR3 DNA is TGTGCCACCAGCAGAGCTGCAGGGGCACACAATGAGCAGTTCTTC.